Listed here are 5 T cell receptor beta chains from one sample, sequenced in a study of metastatic and nonmetastatic thyroid tumors. Patients had received no treatment of any kind before thyroid surgery. TCRdb re-clonotyped the PCR reads via MiXCR. Counted here are approximately 74,000 clones, 12% to 15% occurring once; the ten biggest clones make up more than 6.5%. The sequencing sample was made of blood. Receptors were obtained from a male donor with papillary thyroid cancer or a benign thyroid nodule (not recorded which). Some clones in this sample may be carry-over from other donors' samples.

This clone was found many times. This chain joins TRBV5-1 and TRBJ2-5; either TRBD1 or TRBD2 may supply D (5 bases each). V gave up 2 bases and J gave up 5 bases, with 13 bases separating them. The CDR3 extends over 14 amino acids. Germline CDR1 SGHRS, CDR2 YFSETQ. This chain's CDR3 is CASSFRGDGETQYF. DNA of the CDR3: TGCGCCAGCAGCTTTAGGGGAGACGGGGAGACCCAGTACTTC. The complete variable domain, with remaining parts taken from reference TRBV5-1 and TRBJ2-5, reads KAGVTQTPRYLIKTRGQQVTLSCSPISGHRSVSWYQQTPGQGLQFLFEYFSETQRNKGNFPGRFSGRQFSNSRSEMNVSTLELGDSALYLCASSFRGDGETQYFGPGTRLLVL.

A remark on this clone: This clone may be a read error of a much larger clone one base away. The chain combines TRBV20-1 with TRBJ2-2; the match to TRBD2 covers 9 bases. The germline V gene has CDR1 DFQATT and CDR2 SNEGSKA (reference sequence). The CDR3 has 14 residues. CDR3 bases: TGCAGTGCTACGTGGGCGGGAGGGACCGTGGAGCTGTTTTTT. Translating gives CSATWAGGTVELFF.

This clone was detected only a few times. V is TRBV6-1 and J is TRBJ2-1; TRBD2 matches 8 bases. The CDR3 covers 16 residues. V trimming: 4 bases; J trimming: 3 bases; junction bases outside the gene matches: 8. Per germline, CDR1 MNHNS and CDR2 SASEGT. CDR3 bases: TGTGCCAGCAGTGTTCTCACAACTAGCGGCTACAATGAGCAGTTCTTC. As protein: CASSVLTTSGYNEQFF.

This chain uses TRBV3-1 with TRBJ1-1, with no clear D. The CDR3 contains 14 residues. Trimming removed 4 bases from V and 1 base from J, with 10 bases in between. Germline V gene data show CDR1 as LGHDT and CDR2 as YNNKEL (reference sequence). In DNA form, the CDR3 reads TGTGCCAGCAGCCCCCGGGCACGGAACACTGAAGCTTTCTTT. Translated: CASSPRARNTEAFF.

This clone appeared many times. The sample carries other DNA sequences with the same CDR3. The chain combines TRBV7-3 with TRBJ1-1; no firm D call. The germline V gene encodes CDR1 SGHTA and CDR2 FQGTGA. Trimming removed 5 bases at V and 1 base at J, with 8 bases between. The CDR3 runs 13 residues. The CDR3 DNA is TGTGCCAGCAGCCTTCAACCGAACACTGAAGCTTTCTTT. Residues: CASSLQPNTEAFF.